There are a few counts of the clone carrying this T cell receptor (beta chain). The data were obtained in a study of blood T cell repertoires in COVID-19. Whole-study context: Both acute and convalescent COVID-19 samples were obtained from the United States, Italy and Spain. Sources were T cells, B-cell-depleted T cells, or PBMCs; the material itself was cDNA or gDNA.

Study processing details: Scientists estimated how many nucleated cells there were by amplifying reference gene primers. The table came from immunoSEQ multiplex PCR; TCRdb's copy has only in-frame clones and leaves some out. Clonal size and the V and J genes are those of that table, whereas D and trimming came from the DNA. This table has just over 80,000 clones, 80% to 85% appearing once. Germline V gene lookup returns CDR1 LNHDA and CDR2 SQIVND (reference sequence). The CDR3 runs 14 residues. V lost 3 bases to trimming and J lost 9 bases, with 12 bases between them. The rearrangement links TRBV19 to TRBJ1-6; D unclear. Sequencing was carried out using peripheral blood. The TCR sequence derives from an elderly man with acute or convalescent COVID-19. The CDR3 reads CASSIRRGSSPLHF. The DNA for the CDR3 is TGTGCCAGTAGTATCCGACGTGGGAGTTCACCCCTCCACTTT.